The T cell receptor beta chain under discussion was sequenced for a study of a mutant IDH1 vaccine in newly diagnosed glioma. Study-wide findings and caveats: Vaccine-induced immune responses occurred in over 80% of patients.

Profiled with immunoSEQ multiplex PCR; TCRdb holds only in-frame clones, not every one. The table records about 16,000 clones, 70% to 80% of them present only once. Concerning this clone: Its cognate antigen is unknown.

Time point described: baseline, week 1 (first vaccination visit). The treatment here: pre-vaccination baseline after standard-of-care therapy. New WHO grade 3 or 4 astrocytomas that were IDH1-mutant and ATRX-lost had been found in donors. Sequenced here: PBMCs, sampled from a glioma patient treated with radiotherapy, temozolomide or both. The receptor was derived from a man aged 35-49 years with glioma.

CDR3 nucleotides: TGTGCCAGCTCACCATCCAATCAGCCCCAGCATTTT. It is translated as CASSPSNQPQHF. The rearrangement uses TRBV18 and TRBJ1-5; D unclear. CDR1 is KGHSH, CDR2 LQKENI, per germline. The CDR3 runs 12 residues. Trimming took 2 bases from V and 3 from J, leaving 2 bases between them.